These 23 T cell receptor beta chains originate from one sample sequenced in a study of T-cell reconstitution after alpha-beta-depleted transplantation in children. Preparation of the TCRbeta library used unique molecular identifiers. One entry per CDR3 protein, called by TCRdb with MiXCR from the PCR reads. The repertoire consists of about 610,000 distinct CDR3 sequences, with about 11% occurring once and the leading ten covering around 4%. The specimen was PBMCs from the stem cell graft donor, collected from the stem cell graft. Receptor source: a human donor who donated a stem cell graft to a child with acute myeloid leukemia.

This clonotype was counted between two and nine times. The chain has TRBV18 and TRBJ2-6, with D possibly TRBD1 on 5 matching bases. The V end was cut by 5 bases, the J end by 0 bases, with 5 bases between. CDR1 and CDR2 (germline): KGHSH, LQKENI. The CDR3 runs 14 residues. The CDR3 sequence: CASSDSSGANVLTF. The CDR3 DNA reads as TGTGCCAGCTCAGACAGCTCTGGGGCCAACGTCCTGACTTTC.

The chain uses TRBV7-9 and TRBJ2-1; D gene unclear. The CDR3 runs 11 residues. From germline, CDR1 is SEHNR and CDR2 FQNEAQ (reference sequence). Trimming removed 7 bases at V and 12 bases at J, with 13 bases between. CDR3 amino acids: CASNTVLRQFF. In DNA, the CDR3 is TGTGCCAGCAACACTGTCCTTAGGCAGTTCTTC. The full variable domain, rest sourced from reference TRBV7-9 and TRBJ2-1, is DTGVSQNPRHKITKRGQNVTFRCDPISEHNRLYWYRQTLGQGPEFLTYFQNEAQLEKSRLLSDRFSAERPKGSFSTLEIQRTEQGDSAMYLCASNTVLRQFFGPGTRLTVL.

The sample holds a few counts of this clonotype. The rearrangement joins TRBV5-1 to TRBJ1-1, with 9 bases identical to TRBD1. Looked up from germline, CDR1 is SGHRS and CDR2 is YFSETQ. The CDR3 runs 19 residues. Trimming at V came to 4 bases and at J to 4 bases, leaving 20 bases not matched to a gene. The CDR3 here is CASSLGLLQGARGGTEAFF. The CDR3 nucleotides are TGCGCCAGCAGCCTGGGACTACTACAGGGGGCGCGGGGTGGCACTGAAGCTTTCTTT.

This clonotype has a count of ten or more. This chain uses TRBV4-3 with TRBJ2-2, with D perhaps TRBD2 (5 bases). With 6 bases removed from V and 0 bases from J, the gap between germline ends came to 8 bases. This CDR3 comprises 14 residues. CDR1 and CDR2 (germline): LGHNA, YSLEER. CDR3 nucleotides: TGCGCCAGCAGTCGCGGGCCGAACACCGGGGAGCTGTTTTTT. Amino acid sequence: CASSRGPNTGELFF.

The sample holds many counts of this clonotype. The chain joins TRBV29-1 to TRBJ1-1; 8 bases fit TRBD1. Germline V gene lookup returns CDR1 SQVTM and CDR2 ANQGSEA. The J segment lost 0 bases and the V segment lost 6 bases, leaving 12 bases of the junction unmatched. The CDR3 loop spans 16 amino acids. This chain's CDR3 is CSVARQGSLLNTEAFF. The CDR3, as DNA: TGCAGCGTGGCTAGACAGGGGTCTCTTTTGAACACTGAAGCTTTCTTT.

This clonotype turned up a few times. The chain carries TRBV29-1 and TRBJ1-2; D unclear. Between the trimmed V and J ends, which lost 3 bases and 0 bases, there was a span of 11 bases. Germline CDR1 and CDR2: SQVTM and ANQGSEA. This CDR3 is 14 amino acids long. The CDR3 loop reads CSVDRVLANYGYTF. DNA of the CDR3: TGCAGCGTTGATAGGGTCCTAGCTAACTATGGCTACACCTTC.

The J gene is TRBJ2-1, the V gene TRBV20-1; 15 nucleotides line up with TRBD2. V dropped 3 bases and J dropped 12; count of bases not matched to a gene: 9. Germline V gene data show CDR1 as DFQATT and CDR2 as SNEGSKA (reference sequence). This CDR3 spans 15 amino acids. CDR3 coding DNA: TGCAGTGCTAGGACCGGGACTAGCGGGAGGTCGGGGCAGTTCTTC. Encoded protein: CSARTGTSGRSGQFF.

The chain uses TRBV20-1 and TRBJ2-7; 7 nucleotides line up with TRBD1. The trim removed 2 bases at V and 2 bases at J, leaving 6 bases unmatched. Looked up from germline, CDR1 is DFQATT and CDR2 is SNEGSKA (reference sequence). The CDR3 length is 14 residues. The CDR3 coding sequence is TGCAGTGCTAGAAACAGGGGTTCCCCCTACGAGCAGTACTTC. As protein: CSARNRGSPYEQYF.

The chain uses TRBV24-1 and TRBJ2-5; the match to TRBD2 covers 14 bases. From germline, CDR1 is KGHDR and CDR2 SFDVKD. Germline trimming cut 9 bases from V and 4 bases from J; bases unmatched to any gene: 6. This CDR3 is 15 amino acids long. The CDR3 loop reads CATQGTSGRGETQYF. In DNA, the CDR3 is TGTGCCACCCAAGGGACTAGCGGGAGAGGAGAGACCCAGTACTTC.

This clonotype was observed a few times. The chain uses TRBV30 and TRBJ1-1; D is perhaps TRBD1 (5 bases). Trimming took 2 bases from V and 6 from J, leaving 7 bases between them. Germline V gives CDR1 GTSNPN, CDR2 SVGIG (reference sequence). The CDR3 is 11 residues long. CDR3 region: CAWSSGPEAFF. CDR3 bases: TGTGCCTGGAGTTCGGGGCCTGAAGCTTTCTTT.

This clonotype was picked up many times. The chain couples TRBV7-2 to TRBJ1-1; 7 bases line up with TRBD1. Germline lookup yields CDR1 SGHTA and CDR2 FQGNSA. V lost 2 bases and J lost 4; bases outside the gene matches: 4. There are 14 residues in the CDR3. CDR3 region: CASSLTGVVTEAFF. CDR3 DNA sequence: TGTGCCAGCAGCTTAACAGGGGTTGTCACTGAAGCTTTCTTT. Full variable domain (remainder filled in from reference TRBV7-2 and TRBJ1-1): GAGVSQSPSNKVTEKGKDVELRCDPISGHTALYWYRQSLGQGLEFLIYFQGNSAPDKSGLPSDRFSAERTGGSVSTLTIQRTQQEDSAVYLCASSLTGVVTEAFFGQGTRLTVV.

This clonotype was seen many times. This chain links TRBV29-1 with TRBJ2-5; 7 bases are shared with TRBD2. This CDR3 contains 12 residues. Germline trimming cut 6 bases from V and 3 bases from J; bases unmatched to any gene: 4. The V gene's germline CDR1 is SQVTM and CDR2 ANQGSEA. Here the CDR3 DNA reads TGCAGCGTGGTTGGGAGGGAAGAGACCCAGTACTTC. Amino acid sequence: CSVVGREETQYF.

This clonotype was seen only a few times. The genes are TRBV7-2 and TRBJ2-3; TRBD2 matches at 8 bases. The CDR3 extends over 17 amino acids. Unmatched junction bases numbered 12, after V lost 3 bases and J lost 4 bases. The germline CDR1 and CDR2 sequences are SGHTA and FQGNSA. CDR3 coding DNA: TGTGCCAGCAGCTTGAGCCTGCGGGGCGGGAGGCCAGATACGCAGTATTTT. As protein: CASSLSLRGGRPDTQYF.

This clonotype was counted between two and nine times. The chain couples TRBV7-9 to TRBJ2-7; 9 nucleotides match TRBD1. V shed 3 bases, J shed 5 bases, and the junction held 8 bases outside the gene matches. This CDR3 comprises 15 residues. In germline, CDR1 is SEHNR, CDR2 FQNEAQ (reference sequence). The CDR3, as DNA: TGTGCCAGCAGCTTTGGGGGACAGGGACTTGACGAGCAGTACTTC. Translation gives CASSFGGQGLDEQYF. Full variable domain (remainder filled in from reference TRBV7-9 and TRBJ2-7): DTGVSQNPRHKITKRGQNVTFRCDPISEHNRLYWYRQTLGQGPEFLTYFQNEAQLEKSRLLSDRFSAERPKGSFSTLEIQRTEQGDSAMYLCASSFGGQGLDEQYFGPGTRLTVT.

With respect to this clonotype: This may stem from a read error, because a much larger clone lies one nucleotide away. The chain uses TRBV24-1 and TRBJ2-1; possibly TRBD2 for D (6 bases). The J call is in doubt because the DNA end fits TRBJ2-7 better. Germline assignment: CDR1 KGHDR and CDR2 SFDVKD. There are 14 residues in the CDR3. In DNA form, the CDR3 reads TGTGCCACCAGTACGGAGGGACTCTACAATGAGCAGTACTTC. Encoded protein: CATSTEGLYNEQYF.

This clonotype was detected many times. The genes are TRBV5-6 and TRBJ2-2, with TRBD1 matching over 7 bases. This CDR3 region has 15 residues. V was pared by 2 bases and J by 4 bases, with 5 bases of the junction left unmatched. Germline V lookup: CDR1 SGHDT, CDR2 YYEEEE. Written as DNA, the CDR3 is TGTGCCAGCAGCTTCCGACAGGGTCGCACCGGGGAGCTGTTTTTT. It encodes CASSFRQGRTGELFF. The variable domain in full, completed from reference TRBV5-6 and TRBJ2-2, reads DAGVTQSPTHLIKTRGQQVTLRCSPKSGHDTVSWYQQALGQGPQFIFQYYEEEERQRGNFPDRFSGHQFPNYSSELNVNALLLGDSALYLCASSFRQGRTGELFFGEGSRLTVL.

This clonotype was seen a handful of times. V is TRBV12-3 or TRBV12-4 and J is TRBJ1-2; 7 nucleotides agree with TRBD1. The V and J ends lost 5 bases and 3 bases, in that order; junction bases with no gene match: 6. The CDR3 sequence is 14 residues long. In DNA form, the CDR3 reads TGTGCCAGCAGTCTTCAGGGGGGGGACTATGGCTACACCTTC. Translated: CASSLQGGDYGYTF.

The V and J genes are TRBV29-1 and TRBJ2-2; unclear D gene. Germline values: CDR1 SQVTM, CDR2 ANQGSEA. The germline V and J ends were trimmed by 6 bases and 7 bases, with 9 bases remaining between them. This CDR3 comprises 11 residues. The CDR3 DNA reads TGCAGCGTATATCGAGGCGGGGAGCTGTTTTTT. This gives the protein CSVYRGGELFF.

This clonotype was detected ten times or more. The chain employs TRBV15 and TRBJ1-1; TRBD1 might be the D (5 bases). The CDR3 consists of 15 residues. V shed 5 bases and J shed 5 bases, with 18 bases lying between them. Germline V gene data show CDR1 as LNHNV and CDR2 as YYDKDF (reference sequence). The CDR3, as DNA: TGTGCCACCAGCCCGGACTTGGGGGGTAAAACTGAAGCTTTCTTT. As protein: CATSPDLGGKTEAFF.

Many counts were recorded for this clonotype. The chain's CDR3 is CSVRETSYEQYF. The CDR3 nucleotides read TGCAGCGTGAGGGAGACCTCCTACGAGCAGTACTTC. The J gene is TRBJ2-7, the V gene TRBV29-1; D perhaps matches TRBD2 (5 bases). The germline V and J ends were trimmed by 6 bases and 0 bases, with 9 bases remaining between them. The CDR3 length is 12 residues. The V gene's germline CDR1 is SQVTM and CDR2 ANQGSEA.

The table lists this clonotype with many counts. The gene calls are TRBV29-1 and TRBJ2-1; no reliable D call. Germline V gene data show CDR1 as SQVTM and CDR2 as ANQGSEA. The CDR3 is 15 amino acids. Trimming removed 7 bases from V and 4 bases from J, with 20 bases in between. CDR3 coding DNA: TGCAGCGCCCAGTTTGCTGGCGGTCATTACAATGAGCAGTTCTTC. Translated: CSAQFAGGHYNEQFF.

The genes are TRBV30 and TRBJ1-5; 9 bases are shared with TRBD1. V trimming: 3 bases; J trimming: 2 bases; junction bases outside the gene matches: 5. The germline V gene has CDR1 GTSNPN and CDR2 SVGIG (reference sequence). The CDR3 extends over 15 amino acids. The CDR3 nucleotides read TGTGCCTGGAGCGCGGGACAGGGACGCAATCAGCCCCAGCATTTT. It yields the protein CAWSAGQGRNQPQHF.

The chain joins TRBV20-1 to TRBJ2-3; D could derive from TRBD1 or TRBD2 (6 bases each). CDR3 length: 15 residues. CDR1 DFQATT and CDR2 SNEGSKA come from the germline V gene (reference sequence). Trimming removed 3 bases from V and 0 bases from J, with 13 bases in between. The CDR3 DNA is TGCAGTGCTAGTATCGGGGGCACTAGCACAGATACGCAGTATTTT. This codes for CSASIGGTSTDTQYF.